This T cell receptor (beta chain) stems from a study of blood T cell repertoires in COVID-19 (dated by TCRdb to 2018 to 2021). Some background on the complete study: Samples covering the acute and convalescent phases of COVID-19 were provided by collaborators in the United States, Italy and Spain. The dataset comprised deeply sampled blood TCRbeta repertoires from subjects exposed to, actively infected with, or recovered from COVID-19. Where available, HLA class I and class II types were obtained from metadata supplied by the sample provider rather than from assay-based typing. The repertoires were released in a freely available public database intended as a resource for research on the immune response to SARS-CoV-2. The samples were drawn from the first 160 participants of the ongoing ImmuneRACE study and from 1,254 subjects provided by 6 global collaborators. The material from the prospective study consisted of cDNA or gDNA derived from T cells, B-cell-depleted T cells, or PBMCs. Sample metadata almost always included a de-identified subject ID, COVID-19 status, age in years and sex.

Collaborating institutions collected whole blood in K2EDTA tubes following their own protocols. For TCRbeta analysis, collaborator samples were shipped as frozen whole blood, as isolated PBMCs, or as DNA extracted from either sample type. From the cysteine through the phenylalanine, the CDR3 covers 14 amino acids. Left in the record is the CDR3 DNA by itself, 42 bases read in frame from the first base. The germline ends are 13 bases apart after V is trimmed by 3 bases and J by 5 bases. The CDR1 and CDR2 encoded by the germline V gene are MDHEN and SYDVKM. TCRbeta CDR3 regions were amplified from genomic DNA using the immunoSEQ Assay, a bias-controlled multiplex PCR. The study's processing was this. Within the assay, amplification of reference gene primers was used to estimate how many nucleated cells each sample contained. Sequence reads were collapsed and filtered to measure the absolute abundance of every unique TCRbeta CDR3 rearrangement. For each sample, productive Simpson clonality was calculated as the square root of Simpson's diversity index over productive rearrangements. Drawn from immuneACCESS, this table holds only the in-frame rearrangements with V and J called that TCRdb kept. Clones are partly lost; checked studies trace under half to an unresolved V gene and leave the rest unexplained. V, J and clone size were drawn from that table, and D and trimming were deduced from the DNA. Recorded for this sample are more than 150,000 clones; roughly 85% of them occurred a single time. The top ten clonotypes cover over 5% of the sample.

Summary of the overall study and its limitations: The amount of clinical and demographic metadata varied by source and participant and was provided uncurated.

Turning to this clone: The target of this receptor is not known. Base-call qualities are not available, and no considerably larger clone is one nucleotide away.

The sequencing sample was made of peripheral blood. The sequence came from a woman in her twenties or thirties with acute or convalescent COVID-19. This receptor chain uses TRBV28 and TRBJ1-1, with an unclear D gene assignment. The sequenced DNA is TGTGCCAGCAGTTTGGTCCGGGGTCCAACTGAAGCTTTCTTT. This gives the protein CASSLVRGPTEAFF.